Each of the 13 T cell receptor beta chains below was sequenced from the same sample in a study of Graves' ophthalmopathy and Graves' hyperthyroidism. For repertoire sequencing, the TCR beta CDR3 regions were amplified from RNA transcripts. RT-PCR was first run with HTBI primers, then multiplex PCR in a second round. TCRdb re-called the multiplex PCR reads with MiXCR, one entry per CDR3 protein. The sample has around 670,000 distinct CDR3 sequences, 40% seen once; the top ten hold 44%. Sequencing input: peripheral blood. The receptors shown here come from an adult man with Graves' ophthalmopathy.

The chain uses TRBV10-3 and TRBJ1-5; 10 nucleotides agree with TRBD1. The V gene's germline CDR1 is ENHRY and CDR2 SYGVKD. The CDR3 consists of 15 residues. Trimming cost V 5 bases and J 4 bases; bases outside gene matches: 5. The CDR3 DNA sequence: TGTGCCATCAGTAGAGGGACAGGGGCAAATCAGCCCCAGCATTTT. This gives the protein CAISRGTGANQPQHF.

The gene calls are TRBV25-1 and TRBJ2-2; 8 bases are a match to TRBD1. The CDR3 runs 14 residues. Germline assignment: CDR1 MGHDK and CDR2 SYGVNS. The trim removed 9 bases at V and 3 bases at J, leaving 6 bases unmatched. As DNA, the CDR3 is TGTGCCAGTGACGACAGGGGAGACACCGGGGAGCTGTTTTTT. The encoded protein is CASDDRGDTGELFF.

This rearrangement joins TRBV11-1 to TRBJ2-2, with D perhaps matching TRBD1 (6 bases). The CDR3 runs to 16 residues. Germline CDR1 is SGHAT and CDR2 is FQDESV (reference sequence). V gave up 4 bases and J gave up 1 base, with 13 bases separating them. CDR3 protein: CASSSGQRKNTGELFF. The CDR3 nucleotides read TGTGCCAGCAGCTCCGGACAGAGAAAGAACACCGGGGAGCTGTTTTTT.

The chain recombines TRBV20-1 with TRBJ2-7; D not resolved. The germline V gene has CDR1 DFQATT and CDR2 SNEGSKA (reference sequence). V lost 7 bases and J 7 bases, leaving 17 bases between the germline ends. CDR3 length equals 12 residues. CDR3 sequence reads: CSGLGSYNEQYF. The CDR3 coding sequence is TGCAGTGGACTCGGCTCCTACAATGAGCAGTACTTC.

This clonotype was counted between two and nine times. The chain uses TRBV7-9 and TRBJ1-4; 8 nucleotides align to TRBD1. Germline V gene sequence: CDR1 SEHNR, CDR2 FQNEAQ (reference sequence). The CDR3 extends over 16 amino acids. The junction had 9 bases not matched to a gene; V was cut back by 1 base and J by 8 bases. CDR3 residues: CASSLVRETGAEKLFF. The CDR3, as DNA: TGTGCCAGCAGCTTAGTTCGCGAGACAGGGGCCGAAAAACTGTTTTTT.

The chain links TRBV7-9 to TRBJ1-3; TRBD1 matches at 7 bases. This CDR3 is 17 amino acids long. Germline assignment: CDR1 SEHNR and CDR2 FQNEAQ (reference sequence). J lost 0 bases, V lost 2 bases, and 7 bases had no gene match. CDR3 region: CASSLRAGGSSGNTIYF. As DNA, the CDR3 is TGTGCCAGCAGCTTAAGGGCAGGGGGAAGCTCTGGAAACACCATATATTTT. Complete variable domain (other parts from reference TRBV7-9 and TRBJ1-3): DTGVSQNPRHKITKRGQNVTFRCDPISEHNRLYWYRQTLGQGPEFLTYFQNEAQLEKSRLLSDRFSAERPKGSFSTLEIQRTEQGDSAMYLCASSLRAGGSSGNTIYFGEGSWLTVV.

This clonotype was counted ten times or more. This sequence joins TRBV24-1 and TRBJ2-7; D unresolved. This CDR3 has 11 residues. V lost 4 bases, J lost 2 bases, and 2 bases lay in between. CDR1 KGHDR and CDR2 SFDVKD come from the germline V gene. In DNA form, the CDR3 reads TGTGCCACCAGTGACCCCTACGAGCAGTACTTC. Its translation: CATSDPYEQYF.

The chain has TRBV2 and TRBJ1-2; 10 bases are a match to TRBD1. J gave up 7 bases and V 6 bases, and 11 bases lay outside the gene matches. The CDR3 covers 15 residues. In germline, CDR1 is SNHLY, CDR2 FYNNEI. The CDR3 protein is CASRLTGGAERGYTF. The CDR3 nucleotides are TGTGCCAGCAGGCTGACAGGGGGCGCTGAACGTGGCTACACCTTC.

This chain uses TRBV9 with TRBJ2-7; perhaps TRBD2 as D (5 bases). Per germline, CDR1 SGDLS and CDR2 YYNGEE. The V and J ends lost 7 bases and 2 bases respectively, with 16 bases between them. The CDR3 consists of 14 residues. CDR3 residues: CASSEEDTPYEQYF. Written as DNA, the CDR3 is TGTGCCAGCTCGGAGGAGGATACCCCCTACGAGCAGTACTTC. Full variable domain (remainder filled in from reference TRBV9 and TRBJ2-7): DSGVTQTPKHLITATGQRVTLRCSPRSGDLSVYWYQQSLDQGLQFLIQYYNGEERAKGNILERFSAQQFPDLHSELNLSSLELGDSALYFCASSEEDTPYEQYFGPGTRLTVT.

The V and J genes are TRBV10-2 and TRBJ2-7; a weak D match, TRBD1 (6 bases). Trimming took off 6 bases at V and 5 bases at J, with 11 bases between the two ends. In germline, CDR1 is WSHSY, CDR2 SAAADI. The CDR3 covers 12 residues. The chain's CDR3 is CASRQGNDEQYF. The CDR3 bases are TGCGCCAGCAGACAGGGTAACGACGAGCAGTACTTC.

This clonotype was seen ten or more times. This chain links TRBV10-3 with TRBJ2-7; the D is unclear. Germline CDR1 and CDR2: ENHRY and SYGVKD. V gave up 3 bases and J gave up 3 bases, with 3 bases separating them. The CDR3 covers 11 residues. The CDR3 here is CAISEDYEQYF. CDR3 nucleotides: TGTGCCATCAGTGAAGACTACGAGCAGTACTTC.

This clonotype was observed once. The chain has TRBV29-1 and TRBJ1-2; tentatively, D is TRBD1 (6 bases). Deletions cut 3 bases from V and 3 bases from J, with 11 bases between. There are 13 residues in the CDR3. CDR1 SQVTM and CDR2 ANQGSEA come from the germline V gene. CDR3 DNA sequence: TGCAGCGTTGAGCAGACAGGAGACTATGGCTACACCTTC. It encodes CSVEQTGDYGYTF.

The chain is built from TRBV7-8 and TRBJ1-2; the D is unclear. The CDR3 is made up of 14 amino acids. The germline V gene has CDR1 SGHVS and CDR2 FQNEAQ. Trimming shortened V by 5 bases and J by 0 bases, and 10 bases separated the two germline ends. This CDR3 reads CASSGGDPNYGYTF. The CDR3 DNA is TGTGCCAGCAGCGGCGGGGATCCTAACTATGGCTACACCTTC.